The clone carrying this T cell receptor (beta chain) was detected many times. TCRdb redid the calling of the reads with MiXCR, one entry per CDR3 protein. The table records some 130,000 distinct CDR3 sequences, roughly 8.2% of them present only once. The sample belongs to a study of T cell repertoires in cytomegalovirus infection. Trimming left V 7 bases short and J 2 bases short, with 21 bases between. CDR3 length: 17 amino acids. CDR1 and CDR2 from the germline V gene are SGHTA and FQGNSA. The TCR comes from a human donor in good health (CMV status not recorded). Some clones in this sample may be carry-over from other donors' samples. J is TRBJ2-1 and V is TRBV7-2; D is perhaps TRBD2 (7 bases). The specimen was PBMCs. The CDR3 spells CASTNSRGGGPYNEQFF. Here the CDR3 DNA reads TGTGCCAGCACAAACTCAAGGGGGGGGGGGCCCTACAATGAGCAGTTCTTC.